This entry lists 27 T cell receptor beta chains sequenced from one sample in a study of human versus mouse CDR3 diversity and MHC coevolution. TCRdb's copy holds only in-frame clones and misses some; the assay was immunoSEQ multiplex PCR. Here the sample spans tens of thousands of clones, just under 95% being singletons. Input material: naive CD4+ T cells from blood. The subset: CD45RO-negative CD62L-positive naive CD4 T cells. The receptors here all came from a person aged 30 to 69 in good health.

V and J are TRBV27 and TRBJ2-5; no firm D call. V lost 6 bases to trimming and J lost 5 bases, with 19 bases between them. From germline, CDR1 is MNHEY and CDR2 SMNVEV (reference sequence). The CDR3 is made up of 15 amino acids. CDR3: CASSRDAVSQETQYF. CDR3 sequence (DNA): TGTGCCAGCAGCCGAGATGCGGTATCCCAGGAGACCCAGTACTTC.

This chain joins TRBV5-1 and TRBJ2-2; 8 positions match TRBD2. Trimming took 1 base from V and 0 from J; bases not matched to a gene: 2. Germline CDR1 SGHRS, CDR2 YFSETQ. The CDR3 length is 16 residues. The CDR3 loop is CASSLLAGTNTGELFF. The CDR3 DNA is TGCGCCAGCAGCTTGCTAGCGGGTACGAACACCGGGGAGCTGTTTTTT.

The rearrangement links TRBV4-2 to TRBJ1-6; D is unresolved. The CDR3 runs to 15 residues. Between the trimmed V and J ends, which lost 1 base and 7 bases, there was a span of 11 bases. Germline loops: CDR1 LGHNA, CDR2 YNFKEQ. The CDR3 reads CASSQAETNNSPLHF. In nucleotides, the CDR3 is TGTGCCAGCAGCCAAGCTGAGACAAACAATTCACCCCTCCACTTT.

This chain joins TRBV7-2 and TRBJ2-1, with 10 bases fitting TRBD2. Trimming removed 4 bases from V and 6 bases from J; junction bases left unmatched: 3. The germline gives CDR1 SGHTA, CDR2 FQGNSA. The CDR3 totals 14 residues. The CDR3 here is CASSSGTSANEQFF. The CDR3 DNA follows: TGTGCCAGCAGCTCCGGGACTAGCGCCAATGAGCAGTTCTTC. The full variable domain, with the rest looked up from reference TRBV7-2 and TRBJ2-1, is GAGVSQSPSNKVTEKGKDVELRCDPISGHTALYWYRQSLGQGLEFLIYFQGNSAPDKSGLPSDRFSAERTGGSVSTLTIQRTQQEDSAVYLCASSSGTSANEQFFGPGTRLTVL.

The J gene is TRBJ1-4, the V gene TRBV5-1, with TRBD1 matching 10 bases. With V trimmed by 2 bases and J by 0 bases, 4 bases remained unmatched. In germline, CDR1 is SGHRS, CDR2 YFSETQ. This CDR3 is 17 amino acids long. CDR3 residues: CASSLGTGVPTNEKLFF. CDR3 nucleotides: TGCGCCAGCAGCTTAGGGACAGGGGTGCCAACTAATGAAAAACTGTTTTTT.

The chain couples TRBV6-5 to TRBJ2-7, with D maybe TRBD2 (5 bases). CDR3 length equals 15 residues. The germline V gene has CDR1 MNHEY and CDR2 SVGAGI. Trimming left V 4 bases short and J 1 base short, with 14 bases between. CDR3 residues: CASSLSGLASYEQYF. The CDR3 DNA reads as TGTGCCAGCAGTTTATCTGGGCTAGCATCCTACGAGCAGTACTTC.

The V and J genes are TRBV5-1 and TRBJ2-1; TRBD2 aligns across 14 bases. This CDR3 contains 17 residues. The trim removed 2 bases at V and 7 bases at J, leaving 8 bases unmatched. Germline CDR1 reads SGHRS; CDR2 reads YFSETQ. The CDR3 DNA follows: TGCGCCAGCAGCTTTACAGGACTAGCGGGAGGAAGGAATGAGCAGTTCTTC. It encodes CASSFTGLAGGRNEQFF.

V gene TRBV30 combines with J gene TRBJ2-5; 7 bases fit TRBD1. Judging by the DNA end, TRBJ2-7 fits better; the J call may be wrong. This CDR3 is 17 amino acids long. Per the germline V gene, CDR1 is GTSNPN and CDR2 is SVGIG (reference sequence). CDR3 DNA sequence: TGTGCCTGGAGTGTACAGACAGGGCGGCAGGTGGGCTACGAGCAGTACTTC. It translates to CAWSVQTGRQVGYEQYF.

The chain carries TRBV6-6 and TRBJ2-1, with TRBD2 matching over 8 bases. Germline V lookup: CDR1 MNHNY, CDR2 SVGAGI (reference sequence). This CDR3 is built from 15 residues. The ends lost 1 base at V and 2 bases at J; junction bases unmatched: 1. The CDR3 here is CASSYFSGTYNEQFF. CDR3 coding DNA: TGTGCCAGCAGTTACTTTAGCGGGACCTACAATGAGCAGTTCTTC.

V usage is TRBV30 and J usage is TRBJ1-1, with D possibly being TRBD1 (5 bases). The CDR3 is 14 amino acids. Germline CDR1 reads GTSNPN; CDR2 reads SVGIG (reference sequence). Deletions cut 3 bases from V and 4 bases from J, with 15 bases between. The DNA for the CDR3 is TGTGCCTGGAGGGTCCGGGCAGGGATCACTGAAGCTTTCTTT. This gives the protein CAWRVRAGITEAFF.

The CDR3 DNA sequence: TGCGCCAGCAGCCATGCAAGGACCTGGGGGCAGGGACGCTACGAGCAGTACTTC. As protein: CASSHARTWGQGRYEQYF. The chain joins TRBV4-1 to TRBJ2-7, with D maybe TRBD1 (6 bases). Looked up from germline, CDR1 is MGHRA and CDR2 is YSYEKL. The CDR3 totals 18 residues. Trimming pared 3 bases from V and 3 bases from J, leaving 24 bases between.

The chain recombines TRBV9 with TRBJ2-1; 8 bases match TRBD2. V was clipped by 4 bases and J by 9 bases; unmatched bases: 6. Germline V lookup: CDR1 SGDLS, CDR2 YYNGEE. There are 13 residues in the CDR3. The CDR3 region has the DNA TGTGCCAGCAGCCCTTGGACTAGCACTGAGCAGTTCTTC. This encodes CASSPWTSTEQFF.

The count of this clone is one. This sequence joins TRBV7-2 and TRBJ1-5; D is undetermined. Germline lookup yields CDR1 SGHTA and CDR2 FQGNSA. CDR3 length: 12 amino acids. Trimming took 5 bases from V and 4 from J, leaving 6 bases between them. The CDR3 DNA reads as TGTGCCAGCAGCCTCTATAATCAGCCCCAGCATTTT. As protein: CASSLYNQPQHF.

The CDR3 loop reads CASSLSGQTNEKLFF. The CDR3 nucleotides read TGCGCCAGCAGCTTATCCGGACAGACAAATGAAAAACTGTTTTTT. The chain is built from TRBV5-1 and TRBJ1-4, with a possible D match to TRBD1 (6 bases). CDR3 length: 15 amino acids. Trimming pared 2 bases from V and 5 bases from J, leaving 13 bases between. Germline assignment: CDR1 SGHRS and CDR2 YFSETQ.

The rearrangement uses TRBV27 and TRBJ2-5, with 8 bases matching TRBD2. This CDR3 is 17 amino acids long. In germline, CDR1 is MNHEY, CDR2 SMNVEV (reference sequence). Germline trimming cut 4 bases from V and 8 bases from J; bases unmatched to any gene: 18. The CDR3 nucleotides read TGTGCCAGCAGTTCGGAGCTAGCGGGTATGGGGTGGGGCACCCAGTACTTC. Its protein product is CASSSELAGMGWGTQYF.

This clone has only one observation. The chain joins TRBV19 to TRBJ1-2, with TRBD1 identical over 8 bases. This CDR3 is 14 amino acids long. The germline V gene has CDR1 LNHDA and CDR2 SQIVND (reference sequence). V was clipped by 7 bases and J by 2 bases; unmatched bases: 6. DNA for the CDR3: TGTGCCAGTAATGATCGACAGGGGAACTATGGCTACACCTTC. This gives the protein CASNDRQGNYGYTF.

The chain has TRBV9 and TRBJ1-3; TRBD1 matches 8 bases. The CDR3 is 17 residues long. Looked up from germline, CDR1 is SGDLS and CDR2 is YYNGEE. V lost 1 base, J lost 0 bases, and 6 bases stayed unmatched. The CDR3 DNA follows: TGTGCCAGCAGCGTAAAAGCTGGGACAGGCTCTGGAAACACCATATATTTT. This sequence encodes CASSVKAGTGSGNTIYF. Full variable domain (remainder filled in from reference TRBV9 and TRBJ1-3): DSGVTQTPKHLITATGQRVTLRCSPRSGDLSVYWYQQSLDQGLQFLIQYYNGEERAKGNILERFSAQQFPDLHSELNLSSLELGDSALYFCASSVKAGTGSGNTIYFGEGSWLTVV.

The chain is built from TRBV21-1 and TRBJ1-5; the table calls TRBD1, which could not be checked here. TRBV21-1 is recorded as a pseudogene. This CDR3 has 16 amino acids. The CDR3 DNA reads TGTGCCAGCAGCAAATCGGGCAGGGCGGCATGGAAACCCCAGCATTTT. Translated, it gives CASSKSGRAAWKPQHF.

The chain carries TRBV6-1 and TRBJ1-2; 11 positions agree with TRBD1. Losses at the gene ends were 5 bases for V and 5 bases for J; bases not matched to a gene: 7. The CDR3 length is 15 residues. Looked up from germline, CDR1 is MNHNS and CDR2 is SASEGT. CDR3 DNA: TGTGCCAGCAGTCCTGGACAGGGGGCGTTTTATGGCTACACCTTC. It specifies CASSPGQGAFYGYTF.

The chain joins TRBV9 to TRBJ2-3, with TRBD2 identical over 9 bases. Germline loops: CDR1 SGDLS, CDR2 YYNGEE. The CDR3 contains 16 residues. The V segment lost 6 bases and the J segment 2 bases; nucleotides outside the gene matches: 10. The CDR3 region has the DNA TGTGCCAGCACCTACGGGCTAGCGGGGAACACAGATACGCAGTATTTT. Translation gives CASTYGLAGNTDTQYF.

The chain uses TRBV19 and TRBJ2-7; D might be TRBD1 (5 bases). Germline V gene data show CDR1 as LNHDA and CDR2 as SQIVND (reference sequence). V was trimmed by 6 bases and J by 2 bases, leaving 17 bases between them. The CDR3 is 15 amino acids. The CDR3 nucleotides are TGTGCCAGTAGCCCCCAGGGATCTGCCGCCTACGAGCAGTACTTC. Amino acids: CASSPQGSAAYEQYF.

The chain uses TRBV9 and TRBJ2-3; TRBD2 aligns across 10 bases. CDR3 length equals 16 residues. V lost 0 bases, J lost 3 bases, and 4 bases stayed unmatched. Germline assignment: CDR1 SGDLS and CDR2 YYNGEE. The CDR3 DNA reads as TGTGCCAGCAGCGTAGAGCGGGGGGGCTTTACAGATACGCAGTATTTT. Translating gives CASSVERGGFTDTQYF. Looking up the rest from reference TRBV9 and TRBJ2-3 gives the full variable domain: DSGVTQTPKHLITATGQRVTLRCSPRSGDLSVYWYQQSLDQGLQFLIQYYNGEERAKGNILERFSAQQFPDLHSELNLSSLELGDSALYFCASSVERGGFTDTQYFGPGTRLTVL.

This clone was detected only once. The CDR3 coding sequence is TGTGCCAGCAGCTTGGGACAGCAAGAGACCCAGTACTTC. Translation gives CASSLGQQETQYF. This chain connects TRBV5-8 to TRBJ2-5, with TRBD1 as a possible D gene (5 bases). Germline V CDR1 and CDR2: SGHTS, YDEGEE. This CDR3 has 13 amino acids. V was shortened by 0 bases and J by 2 bases, with 5 bases between the two germline ends.

A note on this clone: The junction departs from germline at one end; a sequencing error may be responsible. The gene calls are TRBV6-1 and TRBJ1-1; D gene uncertain. The CDR3 consists of 13 residues. Per the germline V gene, CDR1 is MNHNS and CDR2 is SASEGT. CDR3 sequence: CACSESQITEAFF. CDR3 in DNA: TGTGCCTGCAGTGAAAGTCAGATCACTGAAGCTTTCTTT.

This chain links TRBV19 with TRBJ2-3; D unclear. The CDR3 extends over 16 amino acids. The germline V gene encodes CDR1 LNHDA and CDR2 SQIVND (reference sequence). The V and J ends lost 1 base and 1 base respectively, with 12 bases between them. CDR3 nucleotide sequence: TGTGCCAGTAGTATAGGCCTGACTGATGGCACAGATACGCAGTATTTT. Its protein is CASSIGLTDGTDTQYF.

This chain joins TRBV6-1 and TRBJ2-3, with 9 nucleotides matching TRBD2. V trimming: 1 base; J trimming: 4 bases; junction bases outside the gene matches: 3. The CDR3 contains 15 residues. Germline V CDR1 and CDR2: MNHNS, SASEGT. This chain's CDR3 is CASSEGGRAPDTQYF. CDR3 nucleotides: TGTGCCAGCAGTGAAGGCGGGAGGGCCCCAGATACGCAGTATTTT.

The V call is TRBV10-1, the J call TRBJ1-1; D may be TRBD1 (5 bases). CDR1 is WNHNN, CDR2 SYGVQD, per germline (reference sequence). V lost 6 bases and J lost 2, with 10 bases in between. The CDR3 has 13 amino acids. This CDR3 reads CASSFDSNTEAFF. Here the CDR3 DNA reads TGCGCCAGCAGCTTTGACAGCAACACTGAAGCTTTCTTT.